Ten or more counts support the clone carrying this T cell receptor (beta chain). What it binds is unknown. This entry comes from a study of T cells after posttransplantation cyclophosphamide. Profiling relied on immunoSEQ multiplex PCR, and the TCRdb table lists in-frame clones only, not all of them. Sampling found tens of thousands of clones, none seen once. Regarding the study as a whole: Later blood repertoires were often dominated by clones from the donor CD8+ memory compartment. Recipient CMV seropositivity and CMV reactivation strongly tracked TRB clonality.

Trimming stripped 5 bases from V and 3 bases from J, with 13 bases between. The CDR3 loop spans 14 amino acids. CDR1 and CDR2 from the germline V gene are SEHNR and FQNEAQ (reference sequence). The chain joins TRBV7-9 to TRBJ1-1; possibly TRBD1 for D (5 bases). This clonotype was obtained from a man aged 35 to 55 in good health, CMV-negative, and a related stem cell transplant donor. Sequencing input: PBMCs. The CDR3 is CASSGRGRDTEAFF. The CDR3 bases are TGTGCCAGCAGCGGGCGGGGCAGGGACACTGAAGCTTTCTTT.